These 18 T cell receptor beta chains originate from one sample sequenced in a study of cytomegalovirus exposure and HLA in healthy donors. The PCR was carried out with 60 Vbeta primers and 13 Jbeta primers. Method: immunoSEQ multiplex PCR; TCRdb's copy keeps in-frame clones and lacks some. The top ten hold around 0.8% of the sample, which has around 170,000 clones, 80% to 85% seen once. The sequenced material came from PBMCs. These receptors all stem from a woman between 18 and 29 years old in good health and CMV-seronegative.

The rearrangement joins TRBV29-1 to TRBJ2-5; tentatively, D is TRBD1 (6 bases). The CDR3 has 11 amino acids. Germline CDR1 SQVTM, CDR2 ANQGSEA. V was clipped by 4 bases and J by 4 bases, with 7 bases between them. The CDR3 DNA is TGCAGCGTTGGCAGGGGAGAGACCCAGTACTTC. This gives the protein CSVGRGETQYF.

CDR3 coding DNA: TGTGCCAGCAGTGACTCGTTCGGGACAGGGGGCCTTTCTAACTATGGCTACACCTTC. Its protein product is CASSDSFGTGGLSNYGYTF. The rearrangement joins TRBV6-4 to TRBJ1-2, with 12 bases aligning to TRBD1. The CDR3 runs 19 residues. The germline CDR1 and CDR2 sequences are MRHNA and SNTAGT. The junction had 8 bases not matched to a gene; V was cut back by 0 bases and J by 0 bases.

The V gene is TRBV5-1, the J gene TRBJ2-3; TRBD2 agrees at 9 bases. The CDR3 extends over 17 amino acids. Unmatched junction bases numbered 7, after V lost 1 base and J lost 1 base. Germline V gene lookup returns CDR1 SGHRS and CDR2 YFSETQ. CDR3 bases: TGCGCCAGCAGCTTGTTTAGCGGGAGAATAGGCACAGATACGCAGTATTTT. Protein sequence: CASSLFSGRIGTDTQYF.

In its sample, this clone was seen a few times. The rearrangement uses TRBV28 and TRBJ2-5; the match to TRBD1 covers 7 bases. The CDR3 length is 15 residues. Germline loops: CDR1 MDHEN, CDR2 SYDVKM. The V gene end was trimmed by 5 bases and the J gene end by 5 bases; junction bases not matched to a gene: 11. The CDR3 region is CASSPTEGAGETQYF. The CDR3 DNA is TGTGCCAGCAGTCCGACCGAGGGGGCAGGGGAGACCCAGTACTTC.

This chain connects TRBV13 to TRBJ1-5; a possible D gene is TRBD1 (6 bases). Germline CDR1 PRHDT, CDR2 FYEKMQ (reference sequence). Trimming left V 5 bases short and J 2 bases short, with 16 bases between. This CDR3 has 16 residues. DNA of the CDR3: TGTGCCAGCAGCGACTCGCAGGGGTTTGGCAATCAGCCCCAGCATTTT. This codes for CASSDSQGFGNQPQHF. The variable domain in full, with the rest retrieved from reference TRBV13 and TRBJ1-5, is AAGVIQSPRHLIKEKRETATLKCYPIPRHDTVYWYQQGPGQDPQFLISFYEKMQSDKGSIPDRFSAQQFSDYHSELNMSSLELGDSALYFCASSDSQGFGNQPQHFGDGTRLSIL.

This clone was detected only a few times. The chain links TRBV28 to TRBJ2-5; 10 positions agree with TRBD2. CDR3 length equals 15 residues. Germline values: CDR1 MDHEN, CDR2 SYDVKM. The V segment lost 4 bases and the J segment 7 bases; nucleotides outside the gene matches: 9. This chain's CDR3 is CASSSPSGSIVTQYF. The CDR3 DNA sequence: TGTGCCAGCAGTTCCCCTAGCGGGAGTATAGTGACCCAGTACTTC.

The rearrangement joins TRBV2 to TRBJ2-3, with 8 bases matching TRBD1. The CDR3 contains 11 residues. Germline lookup yields CDR1 SNHLY and CDR2 FYNNEI. J was trimmed by 6 bases and V by 10 bases; bases with no gene match: 3. Here the CDR3 DNA reads TGTGCCACAGACAGGGGCGATACGCAGTATTTT. Encoded protein: CATDRGDTQYF.

This clone was seen more than once but under ten times. Distinct nucleotide sequences in the sample also encode this CDR3. V is TRBV6-6 and J is TRBJ1-2; no definite D call. V was clipped by 4 bases and J by 4 bases, with 4 bases between them. This CDR3 is built from 11 residues. Looked up from germline, CDR1 is MNHNY and CDR2 is SVGAGI (reference sequence). CDR3 DNA sequence: TGTGCCAGCAGTTCTAGCTATGGCTACACCTTC. Its translation: CASSSSYGYTF.

This chain uses TRBV2 with TRBJ1-1, with D possibly TRBD1 on 5 matching bases. CDR3 size: 13 residues. The V gene's germline CDR1 is SNHLY and CDR2 FYNNEI. The V gene lost 2 bases and the J gene lost 3 bases, with 7 bases spanning the gap. The CDR3 DNA is TGTGCCAGCAGTGAACACAGGCACACTGAAGCTTTCTTT. This translates into CASSEHRHTEAFF.

For this clone: A junction boundary mismatches the germline segment, possibly from a read error. The chain joins TRBV7-9 to TRBJ1-1; D is perhaps TRBD1 (6 bases). This CDR3 contains 12 residues. Germline loops: CDR1 SEHNR, CDR2 FQNEAQ (reference sequence). This CDR3 reads CSSSLGTFEAFF. The CDR3 DNA follows: TGTTCCAGCAGCTTAGGGACATTTGAAGCTTTCTTT.

The chain joins TRBV30 to TRBJ1-2; the D is unclear. Germline CDR1 and CDR2: GTSNPN and SVGIG (reference sequence). This CDR3 is 14 amino acids long. V was trimmed by 4 bases and J by 6 bases, leaving 18 bases between them. The CDR3 DNA sequence: TGTGCCTGGACTCAAGGACTCCTGGGGAATGGCTACACCTTC. Residues: CAWTQGLLGNGYTF.

The chain combines TRBV27 with TRBJ2-1; possibly TRBD2 for D (6 bases). The CDR3 length is 14 residues. Trimming removed 6 bases at V and 4 bases at J, with 13 bases between. From germline, CDR1 is MNHEY and CDR2 SMNVEV (reference sequence). The CDR3 spells CASRNQGLYNEQFF. As DNA, the CDR3 is TGTGCCAGCAGGAATCAGGGACTTTACAATGAGCAGTTCTTC.

The rearrangement joins TRBV27 to TRBJ2-7; TRBD2 is a possible D gene (5 bases). Trimming pared 5 bases from V and 1 base from J, leaving 18 bases between. The CDR3 consists of 16 residues. Looked up from germline, CDR1 is MNHEY and CDR2 is SMNVEV (reference sequence). In DNA form, the CDR3 reads TGTGCCAGCAGTCCTTTTCGGGGAGCCGCTTCCTACGAGCAGTACTTC. This translates into CASSPFRGAASYEQYF.

The genes are TRBV7-9 and TRBJ2-1, with 8 bases lining up with TRBD1. After removal of 5 bases from V and 9 bases from J, the junction contained 15 bases not matched to a gene. This CDR3 has 16 residues. Germline V gene sequence: CDR1 SEHNR, CDR2 FQNEAQ (reference sequence). CDR3 residues: CASSLLGQVGLGEQFF. The DNA of the CDR3 is TGTGCCAGCAGCCTATTGGGACAGGTGGGGCTCGGTGAGCAGTTCTTC.

This sequence joins TRBV25-1 and TRBJ1-2, with a tentative D call TRBD1 (5 bases). The V and J ends lost 2 bases and 4 bases respectively, with 11 bases between them. CDR3 length equals 14 residues. Germline V gene data show CDR1 as MGHDK and CDR2 as SYGVNS. The chain's CDR3 is CASSEVGQGYGYTF. DNA of the CDR3: TGTGCCAGCAGTGAAGTCGGGCAGGGCTATGGCTACACCTTC.

As regards this clone: One end of the junction varies from germline; a read error may be responsible. This chain connects TRBV30 to TRBJ1-5; 8 bases align to TRBD1. The germline gives CDR1 GTSNPN, CDR2 SVGIG (reference sequence). This CDR3 spans 15 amino acids. CDR3 DNA: TGTGCCTGGAGTGCTCAGGGGGCATGGAATCGGCCCCAGCATTTT. Amino acid sequence: CAWSAQGAWNRPQHF. Based on the CDR3 plus reference TRBV30 and TRBJ1-5, the full variable domain is SQTIHQWPATLVQPVGSPLSLECTVEGTSNPNLYWYRQAAGRGLQLLFYSVGIGQISSEVPQNLSASRPQDRQFILSSKKLLLSDSGFYLCAWSAQGAWNRPQHFGDGTRLSIL.

This clone occurred once. This sequence joins TRBV5-1 and TRBJ2-3, with a weak D call TRBD2 (7 bases). The germline gives CDR1 SGHRS, CDR2 YFSETQ. V was clipped by 7 bases and J by 2 bases, with 17 bases between them. The CDR3 length is 15 residues. CDR3 coding DNA: TGCGCCAGCGGAGTCCGGGGGGCCTCCACAGATACGCAGTATTTT. Amino acids: CASGVRGASTDTQYF.

J is TRBJ1-1 and V is TRBV11-3, with 8 bases identical to TRBD1. CDR3 size: 15 residues. The trim removed 5 bases at V and 8 bases at J, leaving 13 bases unmatched. Per germline, CDR1 SGHNT and CDR2 YENEEA. CDR3: CASSLLGQGGIEAFF. CDR3 bases: TGTGCCAGCAGCCTACTAGGACAGGGAGGAATCGAAGCTTTCTTT.